Below, one T cell receptor (beta chain) is given with its context. Its antigen is still unknown. The data originate from a study of T cell repertoires in cytomegalovirus infection. Study information: TCR beta signatures that were public indicated CMV infection and matching HLA type.

TCRdb processed the reads anew with MiXCR; each CDR3 protein has one entry. The data show 450,000 to 600,000 distinct CDR3 sequences, under 45% seen once. Study-level results: Public TCR beta family frequency separated CMV-and-HLA carriers, including in an independent cohort.

The CDR3 is made up of 16 amino acids. CDR1 LNHNV and CDR2 YYDKDF come from the germline V gene (reference sequence). V lost 3 bases, J lost 3 bases, and 18 bases lay in between. This rearrangement joins TRBV15 to TRBJ2-7, with D possibly being TRBD2 (5 bases). The receptor was derived from a human donor in good health (CMV status not recorded). Some clones in this sample may be carry-over from other donors' samples. The sequences come from cultured PBMCs, collected from culture after CMV antigen stimulation. The CDR3 DNA follows: TGTGCCACCAGCAGCTCCAGCGGAGGTCGCCGCTACGAGCAGTACTTC. Its protein is CATSSSSGGRRYEQYF.